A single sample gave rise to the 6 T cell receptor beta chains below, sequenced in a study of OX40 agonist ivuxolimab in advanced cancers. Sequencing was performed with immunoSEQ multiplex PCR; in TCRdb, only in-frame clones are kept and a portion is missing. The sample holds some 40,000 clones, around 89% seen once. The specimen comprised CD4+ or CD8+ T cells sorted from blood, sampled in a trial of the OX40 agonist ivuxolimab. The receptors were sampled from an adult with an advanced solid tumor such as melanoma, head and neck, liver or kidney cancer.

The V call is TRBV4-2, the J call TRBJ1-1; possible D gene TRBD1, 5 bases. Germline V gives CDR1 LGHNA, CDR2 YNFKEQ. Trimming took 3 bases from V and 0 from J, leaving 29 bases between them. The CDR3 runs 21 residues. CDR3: CASSHPPPGLLQKGLNTEAFF. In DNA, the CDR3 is TGTGCCAGCAGCCACCCACCGCCGGGACTCCTACAGAAGGGCCTGAACACTGAAGCTTTCTTT.

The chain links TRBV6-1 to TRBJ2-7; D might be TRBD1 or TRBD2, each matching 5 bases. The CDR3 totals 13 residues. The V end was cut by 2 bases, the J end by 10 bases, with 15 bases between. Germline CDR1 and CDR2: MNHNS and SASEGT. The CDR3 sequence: CASSEPSGQEQYF. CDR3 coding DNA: TGTGCCAGCAGTGAACCGTCGGGGCAGGAACAGTACTTC.

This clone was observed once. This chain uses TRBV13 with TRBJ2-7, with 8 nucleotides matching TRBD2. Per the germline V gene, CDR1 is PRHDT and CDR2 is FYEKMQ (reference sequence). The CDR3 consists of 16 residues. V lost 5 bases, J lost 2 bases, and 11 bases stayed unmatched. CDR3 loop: CASSPGLAGDPYEQYF. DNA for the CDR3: TGTGCCAGCAGCCCGGGGCTAGCGGGTGACCCCTACGAGCAGTACTTC.

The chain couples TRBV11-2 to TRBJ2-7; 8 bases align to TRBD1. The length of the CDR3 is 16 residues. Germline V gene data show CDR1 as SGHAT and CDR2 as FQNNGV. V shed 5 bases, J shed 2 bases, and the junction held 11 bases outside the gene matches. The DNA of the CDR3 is TGTGCCAGCAGCCCCCCCCGGACAGGGCCCCCCTACGAGCAGTACTTC. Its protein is CASSPPRTGPPYEQYF.

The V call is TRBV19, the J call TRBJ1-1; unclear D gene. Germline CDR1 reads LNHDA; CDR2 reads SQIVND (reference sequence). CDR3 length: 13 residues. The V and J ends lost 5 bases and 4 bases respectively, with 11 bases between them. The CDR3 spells CASSQVLGTEAFF. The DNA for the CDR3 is TGTGCCAGTAGTCAGGTCTTAGGCACTGAAGCTTTCTTT.

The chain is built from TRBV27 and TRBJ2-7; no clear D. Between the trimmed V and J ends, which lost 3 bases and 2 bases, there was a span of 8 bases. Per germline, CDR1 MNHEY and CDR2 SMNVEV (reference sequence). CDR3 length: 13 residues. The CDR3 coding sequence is TGTGCCAGCAGTTTCGGGCATACCTACGAGCAGTACTTC. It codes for CASSFGHTYEQYF.